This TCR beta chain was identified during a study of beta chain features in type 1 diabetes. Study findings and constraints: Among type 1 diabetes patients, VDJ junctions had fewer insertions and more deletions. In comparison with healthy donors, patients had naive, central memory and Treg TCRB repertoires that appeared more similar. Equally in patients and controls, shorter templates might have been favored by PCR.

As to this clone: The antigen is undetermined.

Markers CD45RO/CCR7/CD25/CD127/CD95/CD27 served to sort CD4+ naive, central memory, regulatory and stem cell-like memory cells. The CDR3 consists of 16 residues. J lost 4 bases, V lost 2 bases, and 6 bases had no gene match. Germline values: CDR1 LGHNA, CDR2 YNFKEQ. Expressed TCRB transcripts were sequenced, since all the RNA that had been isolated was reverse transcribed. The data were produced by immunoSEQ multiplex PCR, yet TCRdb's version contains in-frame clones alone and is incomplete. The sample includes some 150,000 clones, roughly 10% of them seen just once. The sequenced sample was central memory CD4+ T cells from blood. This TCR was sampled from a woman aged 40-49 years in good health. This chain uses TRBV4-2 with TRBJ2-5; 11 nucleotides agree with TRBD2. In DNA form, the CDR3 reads TGTGCCAGCAGCCAAAATAGCGGGGGGGCCGGAGAGACCCAGTACTTC. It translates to CASSQNSGGAGETQYF.